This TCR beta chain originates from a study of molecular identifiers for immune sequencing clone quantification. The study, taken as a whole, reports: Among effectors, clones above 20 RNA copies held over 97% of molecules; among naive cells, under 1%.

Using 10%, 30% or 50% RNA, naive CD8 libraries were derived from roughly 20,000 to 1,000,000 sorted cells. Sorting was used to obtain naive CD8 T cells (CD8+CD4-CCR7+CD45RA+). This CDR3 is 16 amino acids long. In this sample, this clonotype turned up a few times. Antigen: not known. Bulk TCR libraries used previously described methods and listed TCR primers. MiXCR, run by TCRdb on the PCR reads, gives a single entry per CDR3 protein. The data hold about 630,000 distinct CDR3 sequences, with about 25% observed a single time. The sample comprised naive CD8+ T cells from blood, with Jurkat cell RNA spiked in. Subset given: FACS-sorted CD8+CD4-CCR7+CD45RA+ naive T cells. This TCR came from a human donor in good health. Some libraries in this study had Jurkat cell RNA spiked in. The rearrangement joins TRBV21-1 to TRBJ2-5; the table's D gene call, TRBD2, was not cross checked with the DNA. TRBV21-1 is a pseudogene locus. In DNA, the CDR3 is TGTGCCAGCAGCAAAATTAGCGGGAGGGCCGGGGAGACCCAGTACTTC. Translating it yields CASSKISGRAGETQYF.